The present T cell receptor (beta chain) was sequenced within a study of T cell changes during pregnancy in multiple sclerosis. With V trimmed by 2 bases and J by 0 bases, 13 bases remained unmatched. The CDR3 is 19 amino acids. Germline CDR1 and CDR2: SGHVS and FQNEAQ. Here immunoSEQ multiplex PCR was the method, and the copy in TCRdb shows in-frame clones only, minus some. The sample has about 85,000 clones, approximately 90% seen once. The rearrangement joins TRBV7-8 to TRBJ2-1; 7 bases match TRBD2. This receptor was taken from a female donor with multiple sclerosis, enrolled in a pregnancy study. The sample in question was peripheral blood, obtained in the first trimester of pregnancy. This CDR3 reads CASSLNGVSGPSSYNEQFF. Here the CDR3 DNA reads TGTGCCAGCAGCTTAAATGGGGTTAGCGGGCCCAGCTCCTACAATGAGCAGTTCTTC.